This T cell receptor beta chain was sequenced for a study of blood T cell repertoires in COVID-19 (dated by TCRdb to 2018 to 2021). Background for the entire study: The collaborator samples originated in the United States, Italy and Spain and spanned the acute and convalescent phases of COVID-19. Deeply sampled blood TCRbeta repertoires from subjects exposed to, actively infected with, or recovered from COVID-19 were included in the dataset. Where available, HLA class I and class II types were obtained from metadata supplied by the sample provider rather than from assay-based typing. A freely available public database, intended as a resource for researchers studying the immune response to SARS-CoV-2, is where the repertoires were released. Samples came from the ongoing ImmuneRACE study (first 160 participants) plus 1,254 subjects from 6 global collaborators. Nearly every sample came with metadata listing a de-identified subject ID, COVID-19 status, age in years and sex. The prospective study material was composed of cDNA or gDNA derived from T cells, B-cell-depleted T cells, or PBMCs.

Its CDR3 holds 14 amino acids, cysteine through phenylalanine. Solely the CDR3 DNA is kept, with 42 bases framed from the first base. From the germline V gene, CDR1 is MGHDK and CDR2 is SYGVNS. V has 4 bases trimmed and J has 4 bases trimmed; junction bases matching no gene number 6. Study-wide findings and limitations: How much clinical and demographic metadata was included differed by source and by participant, and the metadata was provided uncurated.

The immunoSEQ Assay, a bias-controlled multiplex PCR, was used to amplify TCRbeta CDR3 regions from genomic DNA. The authors processed their data as follows. Nucleated cell counts per sample were estimated from amplification of reference gene primers within the assay. To quantify the absolute abundance of each unique TCRbeta CDR3 rearrangement, sequence reads were collapsed and filtered. Productive Simpson clonality was computed per sample as the square root of Simpson's diversity index over productive rearrangements. In its TCRdb copy, this immuneACCESS table keeps in-frame sequences only and misses some clones. Where compared with another copy, unresolved V genes explain less than half of these, and the others have no known cause. From that table come the V and J calls and clone size; the DNA was used to work out D and trimming. A total of under 250,000 clones appear in this sample, around 91% of them only once. Clones ranked in the top ten supply under 5.5% of the sample.

Collaborating institutions collected whole blood in K2EDTA tubes following their own protocols. For TCRbeta analysis, collaborator samples were shipped as frozen whole blood, as isolated PBMCs, or as DNA extracted from either sample type. This clone was recorded a few times. The antigen it recognizes is unknown. No much larger clonotype is one base removed from it; base qualities were not supplied. Recombination connected TRBV25-1 to TRBJ1-2, with 7 bases aligning to TRBD1. Sequenced input: peripheral blood. The clonotype was recovered from a middle-aged woman with acute or convalescent COVID-19. The DNA sequence is given as TGTGCCAGCAGTGGAGGGGGCGCAAGCTATGGCTACACCTTC. This is translated as CASSGGGASYGYTF.